A selection of T cell receptor beta chains follows, all from one sample in a study of identical twins. TCRdb recomputed calls from the 5' RACE reads with MiXCR, one row per CDR3 protein. The sample lists about 340,000 distinct CDR3 sequences, 9% to 15% occurring once. This sample also belongs to another study, concerning yellow fever vaccine responses in identical twins.

Sequencing input: CD8+ T cells sorted from blood. The source of these receptors is a woman under 30 in good health. CDR3s include the opening cysteine and the closing phenylalanine or tryptophan. The order of the fields is V gene, J gene, clone size, D gene, CDR3 protein, CDR3 DNA. D genes are given only for firm matches. Where a row states a size, it is once, few, many or the class of an expanded clone; other rows omit it.

V gene: TRBV29-1
J gene: TRBJ2-1
clone size: few
D gene: TRBD2
CDR3 protein: CSVGLAGVYNEQFF
CDR3 DNA: TGCAGCGTCGGACTAGCGGGAGTGTACAATGAGCAGTTCTTC

V gene: TRBV12-3/TRBV12-4
J gene: TRBJ1-1
clone size: .
D gene: .
CDR3 protein: CASSLLQNSVEAFF
CDR3 DNA: TGTGCCAGCAGTTTATTGCAGAATAGCGTAGAAGCTTTCTTT

V gene: TRBV24-1
J gene: TRBJ2-1
clone size: many
D gene: .
CDR3 protein: CATSGPYTYNEQFF
CDR3 DNA: TGTGCCACCTCCGGGCCGTATACCTACAATGAGCAGTTCTTC

V gene: TRBV4-1
J gene: TRBJ1-1
clone size: .
D gene: TRBD1
CDR3 protein: CASSQRTGGNTEAFF
CDR3 DNA: TGCGCCAGCAGCCAACGGACAGGGGGGAACACTGAAGCTTTCTTT

V gene: TRBV6-2/TRBV6-3
J gene: TRBJ2-3
clone size: .
D gene: .
CDR3 protein: CASSDSLGRTDTQYF
CDR3 DNA: TGTGCCAGCAGCGACAGTTTGGGCCGCACAGATACGCAGTATTTT

V gene: TRBV29-1
J gene: TRBJ2-1
clone size: .
D gene: TRBD2
CDR3 protein: CSVDNGRAYEQFF
CDR3 DNA: TGCAGCGTTGACAACGGGAGGGCCTATGAGCAGTTCTTC

V gene: TRBV6-1
J gene: TRBJ1-3
clone size: .
D gene: TRBD1
CDR3 protein: CASRTGASGNTIYF
CDR3 DNA: TGTGCCAGCAGAACAGGGGCTTCTGGAAACACCATATATTTT

V gene: TRBV4-1
J gene: TRBJ1-3
clone size: few
D gene: TRBD1
CDR3 protein: CASSQGATARDREHTIYF
CDR3 DNA: TGCGCCAGCAGCCAAGGTGCCACCGCAAGGGACAGAGAGCACACCATATATTTT

V gene: TRBV9
J gene: TRBJ2-2
clone size: few
D gene: .
CDR3 protein: CASKNRNTGELFF
CDR3 DNA: TGTGCCAGCAAAAACAGAAACACCGGGGAGCTGTTTTTT

V gene: TRBV7-9
J gene: TRBJ2-2
clone size: few
D gene: .
CDR3 protein: CASSPPGREELFF
CDR3 DNA: TGTGCCAGCAGCCCCCCCGGACGAGAGGAGCTGTTTTTT

V gene: TRBV3-1
J gene: TRBJ2-1
clone size: .
D gene: TRBD1
CDR3 protein: CASSQAGQVVDNEQFF
CDR3 DNA: TGTGCCAGCAGCCAAGCTGGACAGGTCGTCGACAATGAGCAGTTCTTC

V gene: TRBV3-1
J gene: TRBJ2-1
clone size: .
D gene: TRBD2
CDR3 protein: CASSSSGMTYNEQFF
CDR3 DNA: TGTGCCAGCAGCTCGAGCGGGATGACCTACAATGAGCAGTTCTTC

V gene: TRBV3-1
J gene: TRBJ2-2
clone size: few
D gene: .
CDR3 protein: CASSQDKGANTGELFF
CDR3 DNA: TGTGCCAGCAGCCAAGATAAAGGTGCGAACACCGGGGAGCTGTTTTTT

V gene: TRBV10-3
J gene: TRBJ2-1
clone size: few
D gene: TRBD1
CDR3 protein: CAITNVDRGMENEQFF
CDR3 DNA: TGTGCCATCACTAACGTGGACAGGGGCATGGAGAATGAGCAGTTCTTC

V gene: TRBV7-9
J gene: TRBJ2-7
clone size: many
D gene: .
CDR3 protein: CASSHPSGTNYEQYF
CDR3 DNA: TGTGCCAGCAGCCACCCGAGCGGTACCAATTACGAGCAGTACTTC

V gene: TRBV27
J gene: TRBJ2-2
clone size: once
D gene: TRBD2
CDR3 protein: CASMSSGGFANTGELFF
CDR3 DNA: TGTGCCAGCATGTCTAGCGGGGGGTTCGCGAACACCGGGGAGCTGTTTTTT

V gene: TRBV7-9
J gene: TRBJ2-1
clone size: .
D gene: TRBD2
CDR3 protein: CASSRTSGGTEQFF
CDR3 DNA: TGTGCCAGCAGCAGGACTAGCGGGGGGACTGAGCAGTTCTTC

V gene: TRBV29-1
J gene: TRBJ2-3
clone size: few
D gene: TRBD2
CDR3 protein: CSVVWGLAGGLLSTDTQYF
CDR3 DNA: TGCAGCGTTGTTTGGGGCCTAGCGGGGGGCCTCTTGAGCACAGATACGCAGTATTTT

V gene: TRBV12-3/TRBV12-4
J gene: TRBJ2-7
clone size: many
D gene: .
CDR3 protein: CASSSPTSPYIEQYF
CDR3 DNA: TGTGCCAGCAGTTCCCCGACTAGTCCCTATATCGAGCAGTACTTC

V gene: TRBV25-1
J gene: TRBJ2-4
clone size: many
D gene: TRBD2
CDR3 protein: CASSELGEGKNIQYF
CDR3 DNA: TGTGCCAGCAGTGAATTAGGGGAGGGCAAAAACATTCAGTACTTC

V gene: TRBV2
J gene: TRBJ2-7
clone size: few
D gene: .
CDR3 protein: CASSESVQSSYEQYF
CDR3 DNA: TGTGCCAGCAGTGAATCGGTTCAAAGCTCCTACGAGCAGTACTTC

V gene: TRBV12-3/TRBV12-4
J gene: TRBJ1-1
clone size: few
D gene: TRBD1
CDR3 protein: CAIGTGQRNTEAFF
CDR3 DNA: TGTGCCATCGGGACAGGCCAGAGGAACACTGAAGCTTTCTTT

V gene: TRBV6-5
J gene: TRBJ2-7
clone size: .
D gene: .
CDR3 protein: CASSYTAPPKGLYEQYF
CDR3 DNA: TGTGCCAGCAGTTACACAGCCCCACCGAAGGGCTTATACGAGCAGTACTTC

V gene: TRBV7-9
J gene: TRBJ2-7
clone size: few
D gene: .
CDR3 protein: CASSFQFGPYEQYF
CDR3 DNA: TGTGCCAGCAGCTTCCAATTCGGGCCCTACGAGCAGTACTTC

V gene: TRBV20-1
J gene: TRBJ2-7
clone size: .
D gene: TRBD2
CDR3 protein: CSARHPGTSYEQYF
CDR3 DNA: TGCAGTGCTAGACACCCCGGGACTAGCTACGAGCAGTACTTC

V gene: TRBV27
J gene: TRBJ2-1
clone size: few
D gene: .
CDR3 protein: CASLDRDGGFF
CDR3 DNA: TGTGCCAGTTTAGACAGGGACGGGGGGTTCTTC

V gene: TRBV27
J gene: TRBJ2-7
clone size: .
D gene: .
CDR3 protein: CASRWGVEQYF
CDR3 DNA: TGTGCCAGCAGATGGGGGGTCGAGCAGTACTTC

V gene: TRBV12-3/TRBV12-4
J gene: TRBJ1-1
clone size: .
D gene: TRBD1
CDR3 protein: CASSFRRTGFGTEAFF
CDR3 DNA: TGTGCCAGCAGTTTCCGAAGGACAGGTTTCGGCACTGAAGCTTTCTTT

V gene: TRBV6-5
J gene: TRBJ1-2
clone size: few
D gene: .
CDR3 protein: CASSQGPNGYTF
CDR3 DNA: TGTGCCAGCAGTCAAGGACCTAATGGCTACACCTTC

V gene: TRBV5-1
J gene: TRBJ1-1
clone size: .
D gene: .
CDR3 protein: CASSYDLAKNTEAFF
CDR3 DNA: TGCGCCAGCAGCTACGATTTGGCAAAGAACACTGAAGCTTTCTTT

V gene: TRBV29-1
J gene: TRBJ2-6
clone size: many
D gene: .
CDR3 protein: CSARLDSGANVLTF
CDR3 DNA: TGCAGCGCCAGGCTAGACTCTGGGGCCAACGTCCTGACTTTC

V gene: TRBV7-8
J gene: TRBJ2-1
clone size: .
D gene: .
CDR3 protein: CASSLVLRRSSYNEQFF
CDR3 DNA: TGTGCCAGCAGCTTAGTCTTGCGCCGGAGCTCCTACAATGAGCAGTTCTTC

V gene: TRBV4-1
J gene: TRBJ2-4
clone size: few
D gene: .
CDR3 protein: CASSQAAEKNIQYF
CDR3 DNA: TGCGCCAGCAGCCAAGCGGCAGAGAAAAACATTCAGTACTTC

V gene: TRBV27
J gene: TRBJ2-5
clone size: .
D gene: .
CDR3 protein: CASSLSRGQETQYF
CDR3 DNA: TGTGCCAGCAGTTTATCCCGGGGCCAAGAGACCCAGTACTTC

V gene: TRBV27
J gene: TRBJ1-2
clone size: few
D gene: TRBD1
CDR3 protein: CASSAGQGLGGYTF
CDR3 DNA: TGTGCCAGCAGTGCCGGACAGGGACTCGGAGGCTACACCTTC

V gene: TRBV6-5
J gene: TRBJ2-2
clone size: few
D gene: .
CDR3 protein: CASSYGGGPNTGELFF
CDR3 DNA: TGTGCCAGCAGTTACGGGGGGGGGCCGAACACCGGGGAGCTGTTTTTT

V gene: TRBV14
J gene: TRBJ2-7
clone size: few
D gene: .
CDR3 protein: CASSQLGRGGEQYF
CDR3 DNA: TGTGCCAGCAGCCAACTCGGCAGGGGAGGCGAGCAGTACTTC

V gene: TRBV20-1
J gene: TRBJ1-1
clone size: few
D gene: TRBD1
CDR3 protein: CSARGDRDTEAFF
CDR3 DNA: TGCAGTGCTAGAGGGGACAGGGACACTGAAGCTTTCTTT

V gene: TRBV29-1
J gene: TRBJ2-1
clone size: .
D gene: TRBD2
CDR3 protein: CSVKGGSGNEQFF
CDR3 DNA: TGCAGCGTTAAGGGCGGGAGTGGGAATGAGCAGTTCTTC

V gene: TRBV20-1
J gene: TRBJ1-1
clone size: few
D gene: .
CDR3 protein: CSASGGGTEAFF
CDR3 DNA: TGCAGTGCTAGCGGGGGAGGGACTGAAGCTTTCTTT

V gene: TRBV19
J gene: TRBJ1-5
clone size: few
D gene: TRBD1
CDR3 protein: CASTQGAFEPQHF
CDR3 DNA: TGTGCCAGTACACAGGGGGCATTTGAGCCCCAGCATTTT

V gene: TRBV4-1
J gene: TRBJ1-1
clone size: .
D gene: .
CDR3 protein: CASSRGDVTEAFF
CDR3 DNA: TGCGCCAGCAGCCGAGGGGATGTCACTGAAGCTTTCTTT

V gene: TRBV12-3/TRBV12-4
J gene: TRBJ1-2
clone size: many
D gene: TRBD1
CDR3 protein: CASSTGGAYGYTF
CDR3 DNA: TGTGCCAGCAGTACAGGGGGCGCGTATGGCTACACCTTC

V gene: TRBV9
J gene: TRBJ2-7
clone size: .
D gene: TRBD1
CDR3 protein: CASSPWTGEGEQYF
CDR3 DNA: TGTGCCAGCAGCCCGTGGACAGGGGAGGGCGAGCAGTACTTC

V gene: TRBV7-9
J gene: TRBJ2-7
clone size: few
D gene: .
CDR3 protein: CASSQGSADEQYF
CDR3 DNA: TGTGCCAGCAGCCAGGGGAGCGCCGACGAGCAGTACTTC

V gene: TRBV12-3/TRBV12-4
J gene: TRBJ2-7
clone size: .
D gene: .
CDR3 protein: CASSLKGVGLYEQYF
CDR3 DNA: TGTGCCAGCAGTTTAAAGGGAGTTGGACTCTACGAGCAGTACTTC

V gene: TRBV9
J gene: TRBJ2-1
clone size: .
D gene: .
CDR3 protein: CASSEQGSSYNEQFF
CDR3 DNA: TGTGCCAGCAGCGAACAGGGAAGCTCCTACAATGAGCAGTTCTTC

V gene: TRBV24-1
J gene: TRBJ2-1
clone size: .
D gene: .
CDR3 protein: CATSDFSAGSNEQFF
CDR3 DNA: TGTGCCACCAGTGATTTCTCGGCAGGGTCCAATGAGCAGTTCTTC

V gene: TRBV20-1
J gene: TRBJ2-1
clone size: .
D gene: .
CDR3 protein: CRPGVQEQFF
CDR3 DNA: TGCAGGCCGGGCGTCCAGGAGCAGTTCTTC

V gene: TRBV27
J gene: TRBJ2-7
clone size: .
D gene: TRBD2
CDR3 protein: CASSRLFGQRGYEQYF
CDR3 DNA: TGTGCCAGCAGTAGACTGTTCGGTCAGCGGGGTTACGAGCAGTACTTC

V gene: TRBV6-1
J gene: TRBJ1-1
clone size: few
D gene: TRBD1
CDR3 protein: CASIQQGPNTEAFF
CDR3 DNA: TGTGCCAGCATTCAACAGGGGCCAAACACTGAAGCTTTCTTT

V gene: TRBV3-1
J gene: TRBJ2-5
clone size: once
D gene: .
CDR3 protein: CASSQQVPGTRRETQYF
CDR3 DNA: TGTGCCAGCAGCCAACAAGTTCCCGGGACACGGAGAGAGACCCAGTACTTC

V gene: TRBV6-1
J gene: TRBJ1-3
clone size: few
D gene: .
CDR3 protein: CASSPQSGFVGNTIYF
CDR3 DNA: TGTGCCAGCAGTCCCCAGTCCGGGTTTGTCGGAAACACCATATATTTT

V gene: TRBV5-4
J gene: TRBJ2-1
clone size: many
D gene: TRBD1
CDR3 protein: CASSLSDRANEQFF
CDR3 DNA: TGTGCCAGCAGCTTGTCGGACAGGGCCAATGAGCAGTTCTTC

V gene: TRBV2
J gene: TRBJ2-3
clone size: .
D gene: .
CDR3 protein: CASSETPRDTQYF
CDR3 DNA: TGTGCCAGCAGTGAGACACCTAGGGATACGCAGTATTTT

V gene: TRBV5-1
J gene: TRBJ2-2
clone size: few
D gene: TRBD1
CDR3 protein: CASSLVGTERWTGELFF
CDR3 DNA: TGCGCCAGCAGCTTGGTGGGGACAGAGCGGTGGACCGGGGAGCTGTTTTTT

V gene: TRBV12-3/TRBV12-4
J gene: TRBJ2-1
clone size: .
D gene: .
CDR3 protein: CASSGTPSDEQFF
CDR3 DNA: TGTGCCAGCAGTGGGACACCCTCGGATGAGCAGTTCTTC

V gene: TRBV12-3/TRBV12-4
J gene: TRBJ2-2
clone size: few
D gene: .
CDR3 protein: CASSLAGKGTGELFF
CDR3 DNA: TGTGCCAGCAGTTTGGCAGGGAAGGGCACCGGGGAGCTGTTTTTT

V gene: TRBV5-1
J gene: TRBJ1-2
clone size: many
D gene: TRBD1
CDR3 protein: CASSLGFGTGTNYGYTF
CDR3 DNA: TGCGCCAGCAGCTTGGGATTCGGGACAGGGACTAACTATGGCTACACCTTC